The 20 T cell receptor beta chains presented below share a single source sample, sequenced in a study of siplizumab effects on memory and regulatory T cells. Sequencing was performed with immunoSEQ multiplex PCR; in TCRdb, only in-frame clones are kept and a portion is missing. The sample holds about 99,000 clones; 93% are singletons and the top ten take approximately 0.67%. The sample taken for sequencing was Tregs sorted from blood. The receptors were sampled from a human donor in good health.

The chain's CDR3 is CASSEGDYGYTF. CDR3 sequence (DNA): TGTGCCAGCAGCGAGGGGGACTATGGCTACACCTTC. This chain uses TRBV25-1 with TRBJ1-2; perhaps TRBD1 as D (6 bases). V was cut by 6 bases and J by 3 bases, with 8 bases left in between. CDR3 size: 12 residues. CDR1 MGHDK and CDR2 SYGVNS come from the germline V gene.

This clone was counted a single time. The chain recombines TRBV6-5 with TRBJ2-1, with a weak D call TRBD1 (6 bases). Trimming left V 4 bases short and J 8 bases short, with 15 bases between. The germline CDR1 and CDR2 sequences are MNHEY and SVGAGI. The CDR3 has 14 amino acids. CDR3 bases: TGTGCCAGCAGTTGGATAACAGGGAATCATGAGCAGTTCTTC. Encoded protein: CASSWITGNHEQFF.

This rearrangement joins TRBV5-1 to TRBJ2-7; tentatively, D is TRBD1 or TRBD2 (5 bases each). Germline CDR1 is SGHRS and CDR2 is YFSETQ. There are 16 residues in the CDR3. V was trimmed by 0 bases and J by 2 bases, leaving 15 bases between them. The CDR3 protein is CASSLGPTGQTYEQYF. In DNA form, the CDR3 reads TGCGCCAGCAGCTTGGGACCGACGGGGCAAACCTACGAGCAGTACTTC.

For the CDR3, the DNA is TGCGCCAGCAGCTCCGGAGACAGCTATGGCTACACCTTC. It is translated as CASSSGDSYGYTF. The rearrangement uses TRBV5-1 and TRBJ1-2, with a weak D call TRBD1 (5 bases). Germline values: CDR1 SGHRS, CDR2 YFSETQ. This CDR3 has 13 residues. Trimming took off 3 bases at V and 4 bases at J, with 10 bases between the two ends.

The CDR3 sequence is CASSLAGVVYEQYF. DNA of the CDR3: TGTGCCAGCAGCTTAGCGGGAGTTGTCTACGAGCAGTACTTC. The chain combines TRBV5-4 with TRBJ2-7, with 8 bases lining up with TRBD2. The germline V gene has CDR1 SGHNT and CDR2 YYREEE (reference sequence). After removal of 2 bases from V and 3 bases from J, the junction contained 4 bases not matched to a gene. This CDR3 has 14 residues.

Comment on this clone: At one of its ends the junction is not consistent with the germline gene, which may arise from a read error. The DNA for the CDR3 is TGTGCCAGCAGCCTAGAGACGGGGAAGAACACTGAAGCTTTCTTT. It specifies CASSLETGKNTEAFF. The V gene is TRBV11-2, the J gene TRBJ1-1, with D uncertain. CDR1 is SGHAT and CDR2 is FQNNGV in the germline V gene. The CDR3 is 15 amino acids.

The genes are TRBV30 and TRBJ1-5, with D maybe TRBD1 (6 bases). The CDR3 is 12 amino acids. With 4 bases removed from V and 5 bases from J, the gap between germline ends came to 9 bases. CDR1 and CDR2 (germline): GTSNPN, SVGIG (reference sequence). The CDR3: CAWTRGDQPQHF. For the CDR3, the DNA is TGTGCCTGGACCAGGGGCGATCAGCCCCAGCATTTT.

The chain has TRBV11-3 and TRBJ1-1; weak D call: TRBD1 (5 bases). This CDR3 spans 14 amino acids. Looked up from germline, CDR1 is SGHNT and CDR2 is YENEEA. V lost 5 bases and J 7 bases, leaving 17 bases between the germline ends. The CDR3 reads CASSHVLGPNEAFF. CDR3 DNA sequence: TGTGCCAGCAGCCACGTGCTGGGGCCGAATGAAGCTTTCTTT.

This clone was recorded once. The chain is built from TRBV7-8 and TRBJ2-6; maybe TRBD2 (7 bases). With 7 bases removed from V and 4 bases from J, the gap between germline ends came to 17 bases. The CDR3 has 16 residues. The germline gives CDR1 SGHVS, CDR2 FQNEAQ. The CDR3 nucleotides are TGTGCCAGCACAGGGAGGGGGGCTCCGGGGGCCAACGTCCTGACTTTC. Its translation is CASTGRGAPGANVLTF.

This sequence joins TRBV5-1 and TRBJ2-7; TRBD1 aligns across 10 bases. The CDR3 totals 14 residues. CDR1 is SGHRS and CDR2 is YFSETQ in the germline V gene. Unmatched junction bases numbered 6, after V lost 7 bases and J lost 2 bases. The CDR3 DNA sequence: TGCGCCAGCGGTATGACAGGGGGCACCTACGAGCAGTACTTC. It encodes CASGMTGGTYEQYF.

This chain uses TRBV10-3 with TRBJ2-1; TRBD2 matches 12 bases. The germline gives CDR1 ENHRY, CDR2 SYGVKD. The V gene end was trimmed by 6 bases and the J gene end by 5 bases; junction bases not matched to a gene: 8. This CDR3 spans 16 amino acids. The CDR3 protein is CAIRSSGRGSDNEQFF. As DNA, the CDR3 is TGTGCCATCAGGTCTAGCGGGAGGGGAAGTGACAATGAGCAGTTCTTC.

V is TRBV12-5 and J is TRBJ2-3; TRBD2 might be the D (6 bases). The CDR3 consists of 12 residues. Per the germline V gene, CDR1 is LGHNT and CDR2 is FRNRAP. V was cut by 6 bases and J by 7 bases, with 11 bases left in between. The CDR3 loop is CASGPGGYTQYF. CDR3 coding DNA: TGTGCTAGTGGCCCCGGGGGTTATACGCAGTATTTT. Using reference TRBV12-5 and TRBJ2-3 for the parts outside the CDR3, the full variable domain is DARVTQTPRHKVTEMGQEVTMRCQPILGHNTVFWYRQTMMQGLELLAYFRNRAPLDDSGMPKDRFSAEMPDATLATLKIQPSEPRDSAVYFCASGPGGYTQYFGPGTRLTVL.

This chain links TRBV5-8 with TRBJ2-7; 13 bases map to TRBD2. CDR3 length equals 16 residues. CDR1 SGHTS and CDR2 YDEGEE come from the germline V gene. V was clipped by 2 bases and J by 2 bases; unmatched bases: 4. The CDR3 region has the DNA TGTGCCAGCAGCTTCATACTAGCGGGAGGGCCCTACGAGCAGTACTTC. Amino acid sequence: CASSFILAGGPYEQYF.

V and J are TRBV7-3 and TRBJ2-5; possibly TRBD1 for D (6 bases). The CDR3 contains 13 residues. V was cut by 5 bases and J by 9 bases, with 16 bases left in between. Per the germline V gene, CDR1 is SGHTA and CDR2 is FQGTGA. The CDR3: CASSPTGSGAQYF. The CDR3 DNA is TGTGCCAGCAGCCCAACAGGGTCCGGGGCCCAGTACTTC.

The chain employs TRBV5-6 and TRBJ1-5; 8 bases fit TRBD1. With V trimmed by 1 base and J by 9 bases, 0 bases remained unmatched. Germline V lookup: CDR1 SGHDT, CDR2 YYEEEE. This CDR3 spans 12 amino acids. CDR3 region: CASSLTGGPQHF. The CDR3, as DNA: TGTGCCAGCAGCTTGACAGGGGGGCCCCAGCATTTT.

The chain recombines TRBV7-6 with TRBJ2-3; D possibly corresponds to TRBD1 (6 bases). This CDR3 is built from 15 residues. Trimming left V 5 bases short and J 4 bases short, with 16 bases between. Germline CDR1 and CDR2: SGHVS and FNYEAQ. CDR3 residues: CASSAQGRAPDTQYF. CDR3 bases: TGTGCCAGCAGCGCCCAGGGGCGGGCCCCAGATACGCAGTATTTT. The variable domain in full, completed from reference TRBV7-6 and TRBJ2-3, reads GAGVSQSPRYKVTKRGQDVALRCDPISGHVSLYWYRQALGQGPEFLTYFNYEAQQDKSGLPNDRFSAERPEGSISTLTIQRTEQRDSAMYRCASSAQGRAPDTQYFGPGTRLTVL.

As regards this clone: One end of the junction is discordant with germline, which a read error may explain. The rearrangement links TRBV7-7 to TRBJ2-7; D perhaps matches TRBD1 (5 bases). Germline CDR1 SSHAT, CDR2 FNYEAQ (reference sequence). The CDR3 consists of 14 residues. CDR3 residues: CASSPDSISYEQYF. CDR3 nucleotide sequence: TGTGCTAGCAGCCCAGACAGTATCTCCTACGAGCAGTACTTC.

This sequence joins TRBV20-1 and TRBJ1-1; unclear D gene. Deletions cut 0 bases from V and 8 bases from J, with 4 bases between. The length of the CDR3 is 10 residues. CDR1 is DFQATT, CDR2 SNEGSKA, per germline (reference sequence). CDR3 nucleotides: TGCAGTGCTAGAGAGGGGGAAGCTTTCTTT. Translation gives CSAREGEAFF.

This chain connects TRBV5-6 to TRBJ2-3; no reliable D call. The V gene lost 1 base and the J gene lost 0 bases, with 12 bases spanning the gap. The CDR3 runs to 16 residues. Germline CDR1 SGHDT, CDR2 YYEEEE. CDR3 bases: TGTGCCAGCAGCTTGCGGTTGGTCGGGAGCACAGATACGCAGTATTTT. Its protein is CASSLRLVGSTDTQYF.

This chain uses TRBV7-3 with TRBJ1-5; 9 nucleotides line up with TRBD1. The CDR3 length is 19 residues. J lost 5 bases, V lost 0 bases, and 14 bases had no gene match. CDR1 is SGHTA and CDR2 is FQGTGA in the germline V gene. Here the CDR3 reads CASSLTGEQGARWDQPQHF. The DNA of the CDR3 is TGTGCCAGCAGCTTAACGGGCGAACAGGGGGCGCGGTGGGATCAGCCCCAGCATTTT.